Below, one T cell receptor (beta chain) is given with its context. Its target is unknown. The source of the sample is a study of graft-versus-host responses after intestinal transplantation. For the study at large: Anti-thymocyte globulin was used for induction in all recipients, who then took tacrolimus and steroids for about 3 years. Findings and caveats of the study: Allografts from individuals with graft-donor T cell macrochimerism displayed high graft-versus-host to host-versus-graft clonal ratios.

V lost 4 bases and J lost 6; bases outside the gene matches: 9. The germline gives CDR1 MDHEN, CDR2 SYDVKM. The CDR3 spans 16 residues. Repertoires were generated with immunoSEQ multiplex PCR, while TCRdb's copy carries only in-frame clones and drops some. The data show about 50,000 clones, 80% to 95% seen once. The specimen was unstimulated CD4+ T cells sorted from spleen or lymph node cells, collected before transplant. The TCR comes from a human donor who was the organ donor for an intestinal transplant. The chain uses TRBV28 and TRBJ2-4; 10 positions agree with TRBD2. This CDR3 is CASSSTLAGVRNIQYF. The CDR3 DNA reads TGTGCCAGCAGTTCCACCCTAGCGGGAGTAAGAAACATTCAGTACTTC.